The rows below give T cell receptor beta chains drawn from one sample of a study of early T cells in non-severe SARS-CoV-2 infection. TCRdb reprocessed the 5' RACE reads with MiXCR, giving one entry per CDR3 protein. The data show about 33,000 distinct CDR3 sequences, with approximately 6.9% seen just once and just over 4% held by the top ten. Material for sequencing was whole blood. These receptors were collected from an adult who was a healthcare worker with PCR-confirmed SARS-CoV-2 infection or an uninfected control (not recorded which). Both conserved end residues are part of each CDR3. The order of the fields is D gene, clone size, V gene, J gene, CDR3 DNA, CDR3 protein. D genes are given only for firm matches. Clone size is not always given. Where it is, it says once, few, many or a class for expanded clones.

d_call: -
clone_size: few
v_call: TRBV7-9
j_call: TRBJ2-1
cdr3_nt: TGTGCCAGCAGCGCCCGGAGCTCCTACAATGAGCAGTTCTTC
cdr3_aa: CASSARSSYNEQFF

d_call: -
clone_size: few
v_call: TRBV21-1
j_call: TRBJ2-5
cdr3_nt: TGTGCCAGCTCATACCGCACGGGCTTCCAAGAGACCCAGTACTTC
cdr3_aa: CASSYRTGFQETQYF

d_call: TRBD1
clone_size: few
v_call: TRBV18
j_call: TRBJ2-1
cdr3_nt: TGTGCCAGCTCACCATTAGACAGGGACCCCTACAATGAGCAGTTCTTC
cdr3_aa: CASSPLDRDPYNEQFF

d_call: -
clone_size: -
v_call: TRBV19
j_call: TRBJ2-1
cdr3_nt: TGTGCCAGAAGGACGGATTACAATGAGCAGTTCTTC
cdr3_aa: CARRTDYNEQFF

d_call: -
clone_size: few
v_call: TRBV2
j_call: TRBJ1-1
cdr3_nt: TGTGCCAGCAGTGGATTACAGGACACTGAAGCTTTCTTT
cdr3_aa: CASSGLQDTEAFF

d_call: TRBD2
clone_size: few
v_call: TRBV7-6
j_call: TRBJ2-2
cdr3_nt: TGTGCCAGCAGCTACCCCGGACTAGCGGCCACCGGGGAGCTGTTTTTT
cdr3_aa: CASSYPGLAATGELFF

d_call: -
clone_size: -
v_call: TRBV11-2
j_call: TRBJ2-1
cdr3_nt: TGTGCCAGCAGCGCCACTAGCAATGAGCAGTTCTTC
cdr3_aa: CASSATSNEQFF

d_call: -
clone_size: many
v_call: TRBV20-1
j_call: TRBJ1-5
cdr3_nt: TGCAGTGCTAGAGATCCGAGCAGGGGCCTTTCCCTTAGCAATCAGCCCCAGCATTTT
cdr3_aa: CSARDPSRGLSLSNQPQHF

d_call: -
clone_size: many
v_call: TRBV21-1
j_call: TRBJ2-2
cdr3_nt: TGTGCCAGCAGCAGTCCGCTTAAGGAAGGGGAGCTGTTTTTT
cdr3_aa: CASSSPLKEGELFF

d_call: -
clone_size: -
v_call: TRBV7-9
j_call: TRBJ2-3
cdr3_nt: TGTGCCAGCAGCCCACCTAGCGTTAGCACAGATACGCAGTATTTT
cdr3_aa: CASSPPSVSTDTQYF

d_call: -
clone_size: many
v_call: TRBV4-1
j_call: TRBJ1-1
cdr3_nt: TGCGCCAGCAGCCAAGATCTGAGGGACCTTATCACTGAAGCTTTCTTT
cdr3_aa: CASSQDLRDLITEAFF

d_call: -
clone_size: few
v_call: TRBV4-1
j_call: TRBJ2-3
cdr3_nt: TGCGCCAGCAGCCAAGGCGCTAGCGGCACAGATACGCAGTATTTT
cdr3_aa: CASSQGASGTDTQYF

d_call: -
clone_size: many
v_call: TRBV5-6
j_call: TRBJ2-1
cdr3_nt: TGTGCCAGCAGCTTGGAACAGTCCTACAATGAGCAGTTCTTC
cdr3_aa: CASSLEQSYNEQFF

d_call: -
clone_size: few
v_call: TRBV24-1
j_call: TRBJ2-1
cdr3_nt: TGTGCCACCAGTGATTTCCAACAGGGGGGGTACAATGAGCAGTTCTTC
cdr3_aa: CATSDFQQGGYNEQFF

d_call: -
clone_size: many
v_call: TRBV7-8
j_call: TRBJ2-5
cdr3_nt: TGTGCCAGCAGCTCCATAAGCCGTCCCAGCCAAGAGACCCAGTACTTC
cdr3_aa: CASSSISRPSQETQYF

d_call: TRBD2
clone_size: -
v_call: TRBV29-1
j_call: TRBJ2-1
cdr3_nt: TGCAGCGCGGGCCTAGCGGGAGGTAGCAATGAGCAGTTCTTC
cdr3_aa: CSAGLAGGSNEQFF

d_call: -
clone_size: many
v_call: TRBV29-1
j_call: TRBJ2-7
cdr3_nt: TGCAGCGTTGAAACGGAGCGCAACTCCTACGAGCAGTACTTC
cdr3_aa: CSVETERNSYEQYF

d_call: TRBD1
clone_size: many
v_call: TRBV6-6
j_call: TRBJ1-1
cdr3_nt: TGTGCCAGCAGTTACCCGCTGGACAGGGACACTGAAGCTTTCTTT
cdr3_aa: CASSYPLDRDTEAFF

d_call: TRBD2
clone_size: many
v_call: TRBV4-2
j_call: TRBJ2-2
cdr3_nt: TGTGCCAGCAGCCAAGTTTCGGGGGGCACCGGGGAGCTGTTTTTT
cdr3_aa: CASSQVSGGTGELFF

d_call: TRBD2
clone_size: few
v_call: TRBV6-5
j_call: TRBJ2-7
cdr3_nt: TGTGCCAGCGGGGGACTAGCGGGTACCTACGAGCAGTACTTC
cdr3_aa: CASGGLAGTYEQYF

d_call: -
clone_size: few
v_call: TRBV6-1
j_call: TRBJ2-5
cdr3_nt: TGTGCCAGCAGTGAAAATGGGGAGACCCAGTACTTC
cdr3_aa: CASSENGETQYF

d_call: TRBD1
clone_size: -
v_call: TRBV11-1
j_call: TRBJ1-1
cdr3_nt: TGTGCCAGCAGACAGGGGGTTGGGAACACTGAAGCTTTCTTT
cdr3_aa: CASRQGVGNTEAFF

d_call: -
clone_size: few
v_call: TRBV5-1
j_call: TRBJ2-3
cdr3_nt: TGCGCCAGCAGCTTAGAGAGGAGCACAGATACGCAGTATTTT
cdr3_aa: CASSLERSTDTQYF

d_call: -
clone_size: few
v_call: TRBV7-9
j_call: TRBJ1-2
cdr3_nt: TGTGCCAGCAGCTATTACAGGGAGGCGGATGGCTACACCTTC
cdr3_aa: CASSYYREADGYTF

d_call: -
clone_size: many
v_call: TRBV5-4
j_call: TRBJ1-1
cdr3_nt: TGTGCCAGCAGCGGAATAAGGGAGGGCACTGAAGCTTTCTTT
cdr3_aa: CASSGIREGTEAFF

d_call: -
clone_size: many
v_call: TRBV12-3/TRBV12-4
j_call: TRBJ2-4
cdr3_nt: TGTGCCAGCAGTTTAGAGGGGGTAGCCCCACCACGGTATCAGTACTTC
cdr3_aa: CASSLEGVAPPRYQYF

d_call: -
clone_size: -
v_call: TRBV4-1
j_call: TRBJ1-1
cdr3_nt: TGCGCCAGCAGCCAAGATCGTGACTCGTTCCCCAGTGGAGTTTTCTTT
cdr3_aa: CASSQDRDSFPSGVFF

d_call: TRBD2
clone_size: few
v_call: TRBV10-2
j_call: TRBJ2-2
cdr3_nt: TGCGCCAGCAGTGGTAGCGGGAGAACTACCGGGGAGCTGTTTTTT
cdr3_aa: CASSGSGRTTGELFF

d_call: -
clone_size: few
v_call: TRBV9
j_call: TRBJ2-2
cdr3_nt: TGTGCCAGCAGGGGGAGCGGGACCGGGGAGCTGTTTTTT
cdr3_aa: CASRGSGTGELFF

d_call: -
clone_size: few
v_call: TRBV5-1
j_call: TRBJ1-2
cdr3_nt: TGCGCCAGCAGCTTGATTGCTGGAGACCGAATCTATGGCTACACCTTC
cdr3_aa: CASSLIAGDRIYGYTF

d_call: -
clone_size: -
v_call: TRBV7-3
j_call: TRBJ2-4
cdr3_nt: TGTGCCAGCAGCCCCACTATAATAAACATTCAGTACTTC
cdr3_aa: CASSPTIINIQYF

d_call: TRBD1
clone_size: many
v_call: TRBV7-8
j_call: TRBJ2-7
cdr3_nt: TGTGCCAGCAGCTGGGACAGGGCCGAGGTCGAGCAGTACTTC
cdr3_aa: CASSWDRAEVEQYF

d_call: -
clone_size: medium-sized
v_call: TRBV7-9
j_call: TRBJ2-1
cdr3_nt: TGTGCCAGCAGCCCAAAAACCGGCGGGACCGACAATGAGCAGTTCTTC
cdr3_aa: CASSPKTGGTDNEQFF

d_call: -
clone_size: many
v_call: TRBV2
j_call: TRBJ1-6
cdr3_nt: TGTGCCAGCAAGGAGAATTATAATTCACCCCTCCACTTT
cdr3_aa: CASKENYNSPLHF

d_call: -
clone_size: -
v_call: TRBV23-1
j_call: TRBJ1-6
cdr3_nt: TGCGCCAGCACTCCCTCCGGGACACCCAATTCACCCCTCCACTTT
cdr3_aa: CASTPSGTPNSPLHF

d_call: -
clone_size: few
v_call: TRBV7-3
j_call: TRBJ2-5
cdr3_nt: TGTGCCAGCAGCTTAAACAGCCAAGAGACCCAGTACTTC
cdr3_aa: CASSLNSQETQYF

d_call: TRBD2
clone_size: many
v_call: TRBV19
j_call: TRBJ2-1
cdr3_nt: TGTGCCATATCCACTAGCGGGAGCGATGAGCAGTTCTTC
cdr3_aa: CAISTSGSDEQFF

d_call: TRBD2
clone_size: medium-sized
v_call: TRBV20-1
j_call: TRBJ2-7
cdr3_nt: TGCAGTGCTAGAGATGGGCCGACTAGCGGGAGGGATAAATCCTACGAGCAGTACTTC
cdr3_aa: CSARDGPTSGRDKSYEQYF

d_call: TRBD1
clone_size: many
v_call: TRBV28
j_call: TRBJ1-2
cdr3_nt: TGTGCCAGCAGCGGGACAGCGATCTATGGCTACACCTTC
cdr3_aa: CASSGTAIYGYTF

d_call: -
clone_size: many
v_call: TRBV7-2
j_call: TRBJ2-7
cdr3_nt: TGTGCCAGCAGCCCATTTCTAGCGAACGAGCAGTACTTC
cdr3_aa: CASSPFLANEQYF

d_call: TRBD1
clone_size: many
v_call: TRBV6-6
j_call: TRBJ1-1
cdr3_nt: TGTGCCAGCAGCACACCGACAGGGTCCACTGAAGCTTTCTTT
cdr3_aa: CASSTPTGSTEAFF

d_call: TRBD2
clone_size: few
v_call: TRBV7-6
j_call: TRBJ2-2
cdr3_nt: TGTGCCAGCAGCGCCCGGAGCGGGAGGAGGGGCGGGGAGCTGTTTTTT
cdr3_aa: CASSARSGRRGGELFF

d_call: -
clone_size: -
v_call: TRBV28
j_call: TRBJ2-7
cdr3_nt: TGTGCCAGCAGTCAGCGGTACGAGCAGTACTTC
cdr3_aa: CASSQRYEQYF

d_call: -
clone_size: -
v_call: TRBV5-6
j_call: TRBJ1-5
cdr3_nt: TGTGCCAGCAGCTTTGGGACTACCAATCAGCCCCAGCATTTT
cdr3_aa: CASSFGTTNQPQHF

d_call: -
clone_size: many
v_call: TRBV20-1
j_call: TRBJ1-1
cdr3_nt: TGCAGTGCTAGGAAGACAGCAGGCACTGAAGCTTTCTTT
cdr3_aa: CSARKTAGTEAFF

d_call: TRBD2
clone_size: many
v_call: TRBV20-1
j_call: TRBJ2-7
cdr3_nt: TGCAGTGCAAAAACTAGCGCGACCCCCTACGAGCAGTACTTC
cdr3_aa: CSAKTSATPYEQYF

d_call: -
clone_size: -
v_call: TRBV11-2
j_call: TRBJ2-5
cdr3_nt: TGTGCCAGCACCGCAGTTGTAAAGAGGACCCAGTACTTC
cdr3_aa: CASTAVVKRTQYF

d_call: -
clone_size: many
v_call: TRBV7-9
j_call: TRBJ2-5
cdr3_nt: TGTGCCAGCAGCTTAGCTGGTGAGGGCCAAGAGACCCAGTACTTC
cdr3_aa: CASSLAGEGQETQYF

d_call: TRBD1
clone_size: many
v_call: TRBV25-1
j_call: TRBJ2-7
cdr3_nt: TGTGCCAGCAGTCCAACCGGGACAGGGAATCGGGAGCAGTACTTC
cdr3_aa: CASSPTGTGNREQYF